This T cell receptor (beta chain) came from a study of blood T cell repertoires in COVID-19. Background on the study: Sites across the United States, Italy and Spain contributed samples from acute and convalescent COVID-19.

Sequencing used immunoSEQ multiplex PCR; TCRdb keeps in-frame clones, though not all of them. Here the sample spans 200,000 or so clones, 75% to 90% being singletons. This TCR came from a man aged 55 to 70 who had recovered from COVID-19. The sample was peripheral blood.

CDR3 DNA sequence: TGTGCCAGCAGCTTGCGTCCTGGGGACTCCCGGGACACCGGGGAGCTGTTTTTT. As protein: CASSLRPGDSRDTGELFF. This chain joins TRBV5-6 and TRBJ2-2; D perhaps matches TRBD2 (6 bases). Per the germline V gene, CDR1 is SGHDT and CDR2 is YYEEEE. V lost 1 base and J 3 bases, leaving 19 bases between the germline ends. The CDR3 has 18 residues.